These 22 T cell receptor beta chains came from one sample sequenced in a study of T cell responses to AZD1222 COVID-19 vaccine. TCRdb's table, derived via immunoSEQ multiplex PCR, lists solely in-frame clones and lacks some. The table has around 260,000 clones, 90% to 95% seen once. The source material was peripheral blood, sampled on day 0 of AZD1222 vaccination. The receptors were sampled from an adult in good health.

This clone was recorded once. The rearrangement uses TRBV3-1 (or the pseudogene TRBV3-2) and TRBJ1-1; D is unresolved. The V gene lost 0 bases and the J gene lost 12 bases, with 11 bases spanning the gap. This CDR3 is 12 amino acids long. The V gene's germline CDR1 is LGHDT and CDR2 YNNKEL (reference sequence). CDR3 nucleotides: TGTGCCAGCAGCCAAGATCTATCAGCCCCTTTCTTT. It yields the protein CASSQDLSAPFF.

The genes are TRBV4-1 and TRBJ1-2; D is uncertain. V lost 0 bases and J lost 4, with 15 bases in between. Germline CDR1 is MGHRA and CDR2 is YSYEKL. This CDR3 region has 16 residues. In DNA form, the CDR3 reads TGCGCCAGCAGCCAAGATGTTCAGGAACTGGGCTATGGCTACACCTTC. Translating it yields CASSQDVQELGYGYTF.

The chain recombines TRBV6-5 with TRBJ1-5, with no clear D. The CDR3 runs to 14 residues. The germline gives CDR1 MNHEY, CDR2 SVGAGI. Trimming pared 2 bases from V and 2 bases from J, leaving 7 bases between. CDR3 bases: TGTGCCAGCAGTTACGTAGCGGGCAATCAGCCCCAGCATTTT. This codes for CASSYVAGNQPQHF.

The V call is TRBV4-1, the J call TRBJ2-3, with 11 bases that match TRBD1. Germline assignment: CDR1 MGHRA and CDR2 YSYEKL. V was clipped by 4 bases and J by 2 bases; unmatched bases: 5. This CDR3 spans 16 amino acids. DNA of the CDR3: TGCGCCAGCAGCCCTCGGGACAGGGGGGACACAGATACGCAGTATTTT. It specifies CASSPRDRGDTDTQYF.

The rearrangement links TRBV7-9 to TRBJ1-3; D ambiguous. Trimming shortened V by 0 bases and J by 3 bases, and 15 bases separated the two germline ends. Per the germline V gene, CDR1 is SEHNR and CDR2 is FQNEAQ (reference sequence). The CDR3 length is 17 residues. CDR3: CASSLAYGKVLGNTIYF. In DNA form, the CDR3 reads TGTGCCAGCAGCTTAGCGTATGGGAAGGTCCTTGGAAACACCATATATTTT.

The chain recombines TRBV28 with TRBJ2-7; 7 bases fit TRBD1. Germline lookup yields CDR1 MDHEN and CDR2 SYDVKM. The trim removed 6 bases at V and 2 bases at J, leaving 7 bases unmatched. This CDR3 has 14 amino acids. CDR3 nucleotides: TGTGCCAGCAGCTCAGGGGGTTCAACCTACGAGCAGTACTTC. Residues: CASSSGGSTYEQYF.

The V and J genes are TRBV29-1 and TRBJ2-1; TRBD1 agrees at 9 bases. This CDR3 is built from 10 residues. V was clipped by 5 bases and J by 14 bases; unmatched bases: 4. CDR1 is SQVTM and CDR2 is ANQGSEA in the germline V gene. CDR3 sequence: CSVRDRVEFF. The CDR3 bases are TGCAGCGTTCGGGACAGGGTGGAGTTCTTC.

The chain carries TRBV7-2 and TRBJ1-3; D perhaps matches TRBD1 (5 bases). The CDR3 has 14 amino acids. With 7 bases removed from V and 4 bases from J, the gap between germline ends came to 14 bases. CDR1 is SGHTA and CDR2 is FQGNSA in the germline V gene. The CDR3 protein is CASTPLTAGNTIYF. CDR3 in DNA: TGTGCCAGCACCCCGTTGACAGCCGGAAACACCATATATTTT. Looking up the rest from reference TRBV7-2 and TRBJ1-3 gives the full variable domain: GAGVSQSPSNKVTEKGKDVELRCDPISGHTALYWYRQSLGQGLEFLIYFQGNSAPDKSGLPSDRFSAERTGGSVSTLTIQRTQQEDSAVYLCASTPLTAGNTIYFGEGSWLTVV.

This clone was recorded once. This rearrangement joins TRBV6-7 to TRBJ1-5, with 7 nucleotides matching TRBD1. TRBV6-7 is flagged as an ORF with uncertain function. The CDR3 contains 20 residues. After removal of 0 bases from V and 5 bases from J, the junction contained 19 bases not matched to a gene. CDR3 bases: TGTGCCAGCAGTTACTCGGACAGGCCTGCTGCCCCTCCTACTTATCAGCCCCAGCATTTT. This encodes CASSYSDRPAAPPTYQPQHF.

In nucleotides, the CDR3 is TGTGCCAGCAGCTTGATTAGCGAGGGGGCAGATACGCAGTATTTT. It codes for CASSLISEGADTQYF. V and J are TRBV5-4 and TRBJ2-3; D possibly corresponds to TRBD1 (6 bases). V lost 1 base and J lost 4, with 13 bases in between. Germline-derived CDR1 and CDR2 are SGHNT and YYREEE (reference sequence). The CDR3 runs 15 residues.

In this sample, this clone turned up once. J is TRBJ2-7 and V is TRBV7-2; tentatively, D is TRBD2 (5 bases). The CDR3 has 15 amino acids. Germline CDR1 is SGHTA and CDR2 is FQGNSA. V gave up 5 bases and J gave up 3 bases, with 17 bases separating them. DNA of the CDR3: TGTGCCAGCAGCCTAGAGGTACCCGGGGACTACGAGCAGTACTTC. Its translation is CASSLEVPGDYEQYF.

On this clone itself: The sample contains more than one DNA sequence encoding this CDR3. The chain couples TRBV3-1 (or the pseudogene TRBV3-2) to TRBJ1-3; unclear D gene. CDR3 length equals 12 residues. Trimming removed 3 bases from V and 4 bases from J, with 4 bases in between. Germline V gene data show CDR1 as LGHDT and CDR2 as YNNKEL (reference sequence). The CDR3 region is CASSQSGNTIYF. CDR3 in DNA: TGTGCCAGCAGCCAGTCGGGAAACACCATATATTTT.

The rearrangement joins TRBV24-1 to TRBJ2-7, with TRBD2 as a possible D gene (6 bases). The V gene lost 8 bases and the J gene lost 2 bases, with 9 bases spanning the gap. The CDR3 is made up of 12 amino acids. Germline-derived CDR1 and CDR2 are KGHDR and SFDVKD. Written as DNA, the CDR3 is TGTGCCACCAAGGAGGGGCCCTACGAGCAGTACTTC. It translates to CATKEGPYEQYF.

In DNA, the CDR3 is TGTGCCAGCAGTTTACCACAGGGACCTTATCAGCCCCAGCATTTT. Protein: CASSLPQGPYQPQHF. V gene TRBV28 combines with J gene TRBJ1-5, with a possible D match to TRBD1 (6 bases). The germline CDR1 and CDR2 sequences are MDHEN and SYDVKM. This CDR3 has 15 residues. The V gene lost 2 bases and the J gene lost 5 bases, with 13 bases spanning the gap.

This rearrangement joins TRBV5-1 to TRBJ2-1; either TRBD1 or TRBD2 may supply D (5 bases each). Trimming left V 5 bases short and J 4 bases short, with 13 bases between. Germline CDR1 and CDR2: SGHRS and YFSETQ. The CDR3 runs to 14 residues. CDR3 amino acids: CASRGTRGYNEQFF. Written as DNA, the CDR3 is TGCGCCAGCAGGGGAACTAGGGGATACAATGAGCAGTTCTTC. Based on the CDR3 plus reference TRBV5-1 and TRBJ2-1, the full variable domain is KAGVTQTPRYLIKTRGQQVTLSCSPISGHRSVSWYQQTPGQGLQFLFEYFSETQRNKGNFPGRFSGRQFSNSRSEMNVSTLELGDSALYLCASRGTRGYNEQFFGPGTRLTVL.

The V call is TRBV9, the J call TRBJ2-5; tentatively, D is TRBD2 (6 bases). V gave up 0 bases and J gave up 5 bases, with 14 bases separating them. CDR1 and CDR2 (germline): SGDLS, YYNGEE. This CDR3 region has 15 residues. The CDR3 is CASSVAGVGGETQYF. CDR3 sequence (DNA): TGTGCCAGCAGCGTAGCGGGGGTGGGAGGTGAGACCCAGTACTTC.

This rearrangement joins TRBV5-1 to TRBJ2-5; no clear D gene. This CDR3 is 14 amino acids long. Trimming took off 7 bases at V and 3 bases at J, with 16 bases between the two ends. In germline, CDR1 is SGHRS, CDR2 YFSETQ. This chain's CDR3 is CASRDRFAEETQYF. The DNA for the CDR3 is TGCGCCAGCCGTGATAGGTTCGCAGAAGAGACCCAGTACTTC.

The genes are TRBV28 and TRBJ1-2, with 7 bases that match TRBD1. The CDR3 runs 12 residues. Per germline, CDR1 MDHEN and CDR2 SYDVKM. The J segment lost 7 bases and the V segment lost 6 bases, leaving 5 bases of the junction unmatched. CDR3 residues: CASSRQGPGYTF. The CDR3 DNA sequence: TGTGCCAGCAGCAGACAGGGCCCTGGCTACACCTTC.

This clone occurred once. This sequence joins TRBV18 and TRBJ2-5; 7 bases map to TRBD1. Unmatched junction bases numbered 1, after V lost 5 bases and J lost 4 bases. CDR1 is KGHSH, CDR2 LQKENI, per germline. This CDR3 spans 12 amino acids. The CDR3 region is CASSGDRETQYF. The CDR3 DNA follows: TGTGCCAGCTCAGGGGACAGAGAGACCCAGTACTTC.

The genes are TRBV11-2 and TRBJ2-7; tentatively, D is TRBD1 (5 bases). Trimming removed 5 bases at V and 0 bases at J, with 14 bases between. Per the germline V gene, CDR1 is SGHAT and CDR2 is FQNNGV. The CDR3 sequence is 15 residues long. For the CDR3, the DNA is TGTGCCAGCAGCCCCCTGACAGTGAGCTCCTACGAGCAGTACTTC. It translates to CASSPLTVSSYEQYF.

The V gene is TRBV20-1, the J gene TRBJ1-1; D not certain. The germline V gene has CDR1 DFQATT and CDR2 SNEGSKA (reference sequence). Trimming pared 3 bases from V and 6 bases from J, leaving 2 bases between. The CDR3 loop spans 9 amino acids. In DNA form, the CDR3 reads TGCAGTGCTAGGCCTGAAGCTTTCTTT. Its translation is CSARPEAFF.

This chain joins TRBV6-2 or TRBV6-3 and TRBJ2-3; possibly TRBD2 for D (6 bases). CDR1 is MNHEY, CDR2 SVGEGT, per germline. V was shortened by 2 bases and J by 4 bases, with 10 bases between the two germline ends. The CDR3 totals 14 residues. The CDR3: CASSYRRGPDTQYF. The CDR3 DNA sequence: TGTGCCAGCAGTTACAGGCGGGGCCCAGATACGCAGTATTTT.